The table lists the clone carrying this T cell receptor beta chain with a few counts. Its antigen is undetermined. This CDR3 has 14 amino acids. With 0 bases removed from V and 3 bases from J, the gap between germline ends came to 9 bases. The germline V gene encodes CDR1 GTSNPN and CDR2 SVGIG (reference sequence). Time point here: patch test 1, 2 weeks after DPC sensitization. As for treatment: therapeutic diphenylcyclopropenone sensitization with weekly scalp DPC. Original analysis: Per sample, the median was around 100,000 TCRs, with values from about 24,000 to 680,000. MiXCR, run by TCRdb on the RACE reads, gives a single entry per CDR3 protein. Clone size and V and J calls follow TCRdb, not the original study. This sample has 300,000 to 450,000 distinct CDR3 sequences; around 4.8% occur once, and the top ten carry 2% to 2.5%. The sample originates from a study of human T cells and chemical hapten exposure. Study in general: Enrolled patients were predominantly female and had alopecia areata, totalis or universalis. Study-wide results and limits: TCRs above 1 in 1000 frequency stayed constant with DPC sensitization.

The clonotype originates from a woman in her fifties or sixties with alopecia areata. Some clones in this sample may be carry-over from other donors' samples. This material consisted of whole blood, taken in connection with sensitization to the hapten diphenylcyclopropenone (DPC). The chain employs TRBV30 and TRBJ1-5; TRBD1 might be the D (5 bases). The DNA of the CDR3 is TGTGCCTGGAGTGTAGGCAGGGTCAATCAGCCCCAGCATTTT. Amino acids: CAWSVGRVNQPQHF. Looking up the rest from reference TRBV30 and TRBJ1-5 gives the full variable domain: SQTIHQWPATLVQPVGSPLSLECTVEGTSNPNLYWYRQAAGRGLQLLFYSVGIGQISSEVPQNLSASRPQDRQFILSSKKLLLSDSGFYLCAWSVGRVNQPQHFGDGTRLSIL.